The count of the clone carrying this TCR beta chain is one. The data were produced by immunoSEQ multiplex PCR, yet TCRdb's version contains in-frame clones alone and is incomplete. This table has some 720,000 clones, roughly 88% appearing once. These data come from a study of shared T cell receptors in the human thymus. This CDR3 is 17 amino acids long. Germline V gives CDR1 SGDLS, CDR2 YYNGEE. The V end was cut by 4 bases, the J end by 4 bases, with 22 bases between. These data also featured in a second study, about human thymus T cells. This second study notes: Related research examined unrelated individuals and reported that their thymic repertoires overlapped highly.

This receptor was identified in a boy younger than two with a congenital heart defect. V and J are TRBV9 and TRBJ2-3, with D possibly being TRBD2 (6 bases). Input material: thymocytes. The CDR3 region is CASSPPRGTPNADTQYF. The CDR3 nucleotides read TGTGCCAGCAGCCCCCCCCGCGGGACTCCTAACGCAGATACGCAGTATTTT.